A single sample gave rise to the 18 T cell receptor beta chains below, sequenced in a study of blood T cells in healthy people across ages. Through a sample-barcoded 5' primer and a J-beta primer mix, a second PCR was run for roughly 6 to 11 cycles. TCRdb independently ran MiXCR on the 5' RACE reads; one entry per CDR3 protein. Seen here are around 1,500,000 distinct CDR3 sequences, about 28% observed once, and the top ten hold about 8%. Sequenced material: blood. The receptors derive from a woman aged 25 to 39 in good health.

This clonotype was picked up one time. This sequence joins TRBV5-1 and TRBJ1-1, with D maybe TRBD1 (5 bases). CDR1 and CDR2 from the germline V gene are SGHRS and YFSETQ. This CDR3 contains 16 residues. The V and J ends lost 4 bases and 4 bases respectively, with 20 bases between them. The CDR3 sequence is CASSPGGGAAATEAFF. In DNA, the CDR3 is TGCGCCAGCAGCCCCGGAGGCGGGGCGGCGGCCACTGAAGCTTTCTTT.

This clonotype has a handful of counts. An end of the junction does not agree with germline; a read error may underlie this. The chain couples TRBV6-6 to TRBJ2-7; D not resolved. Germline CDR1 MNHNY, CDR2 SVGAGI (reference sequence). This CDR3 region has 14 residues. CDR3 in amino acids: CASIYLARTYEQYF. Here the CDR3 DNA reads TGTGCCAGCATTTACTTGGCCAGGACCTACGAGCAGTACTTC.

Notes on this clonotype: This likely traces to a read error, being one base from a far larger clone. The V and J genes are TRBV10-3 and TRBJ2-1; no definite D call. Between the trimmed V and J ends, which lost 10 bases and 10 bases, there was a span of 14 bases. The CDR3 covers 11 residues. The V gene's germline CDR1 is ENHRY and CDR2 SYGVKD. CDR3 amino acids: CATSDSYEQFF. The CDR3 coding sequence is TGTGCCACTTCAGACTCCTACGAGCAGTTCTTC.

V usage is TRBV5-1 and J usage is TRBJ2-7; D uncertain. There are 16 residues in the CDR3. V lost 7 bases, J lost 4 bases, and 24 bases lay in between. Germline V gives CDR1 SGHRS, CDR2 YFSETQ. CDR3 in amino acids: CASSRTPGSTFYEQYF. As DNA, the CDR3 is TGCGCCAGCTCCAGGACCCCGGGCTCCACCTTTTACGAGCAGTACTTC.

J is TRBJ2-3 and V is TRBV29-1; D remains ambiguous. Trimming took off 0 bases at V and 1 base at J, with 8 bases between the two ends. The germline V gene encodes CDR1 SQVTM and CDR2 ANQGSEA. This CDR3 has 14 residues. The CDR3 sequence is CSVEDPRGTDTQYF. CDR3 sequence (DNA): TGCAGCGTTGAAGATCCGCGAGGCACAGATACGCAGTATTTT.

This clonotype was picked up a small number of times. The V gene is TRBV5-1, the J gene TRBJ2-7; D could derive from TRBD1 or TRBD2 (6 bases each). Germline V gene data show CDR1 as SGHRS and CDR2 as YFSETQ. The CDR3 consists of 13 residues. V was pared by 1 base and J by 10 bases, with 15 bases between. The CDR3 loop reads CASSLSGGRPQYF. In nucleotides, the CDR3 is TGCGCCAGCAGCTTGTCCGGGGGCCGTCCTCAGTACTTC.

V is TRBV27 and J is TRBJ2-5, with 9 bases aligning to TRBD2. From germline, CDR1 is MNHEY and CDR2 SMNVEV (reference sequence). The junction had 9 bases not matched to a gene; V was cut back by 6 bases and J by 4 bases. CDR3 length: 15 residues. Written as DNA, the CDR3 is TGTGCCAGCAGCTGGGCGGGGGGGCCTGTAGAGACCCAGTACTTC. Protein product: CASSWAGGPVETQYF.

This clonotype was recorded at least ten times. The chain couples TRBV11-2 to TRBJ2-7, with 8 nucleotides matching TRBD1. The trim removed 5 bases at V and 3 bases at J, leaving 15 bases unmatched. The CDR3 has 17 residues. The V gene's germline CDR1 is SGHAT and CDR2 FQNNGV. The CDR3 here is CASSPSDGGQGIYEQYF. CDR3 in DNA: TGTGCCAGCAGCCCATCGGACGGAGGACAGGGAATCTACGAGCAGTACTTC.

This clonotype was detected ten times or more. V gene TRBV5-1 combines with J gene TRBJ2-1; 8 bases are shared with TRBD2. This CDR3 has 14 residues. The germline gives CDR1 SGHRS, CDR2 YFSETQ. The J segment lost 7 bases and the V segment lost 4 bases, leaving 7 bases of the junction unmatched. The CDR3 region is CASSIGTSENEQFF. CDR3 nucleotide sequence: TGCGCCAGCAGCATAGGGACTAGTGAGAATGAGCAGTTCTTC.

This sequence joins TRBV9 and TRBJ1-1; D is undetermined. CDR3 length: 14 amino acids. V shed 2 bases and J shed 1 base, with 9 bases lying between them. The germline V gene encodes CDR1 SGDLS and CDR2 YYNGEE. CDR3 sequence: CASSVQTSNTEAFF. CDR3 nucleotide sequence: TGTGCCAGCAGCGTTCAGACCTCGAACACTGAAGCTTTCTTT.

The rearrangement links TRBV10-3 to TRBJ1-1; 7 nucleotides align to TRBD1. V shed 5 bases and J 1 base; nucleotides not matched to a gene: 10. Germline CDR1 is ENHRY and CDR2 is SYGVKD. The CDR3 is 16 residues long. The CDR3 sequence is CAISPRQGGPNTEAFF. CDR3 coding DNA: TGTGCCATCAGTCCTCGGCAGGGGGGGCCGAACACTGAAGCTTTCTTT.

The chain employs TRBV5-1 and TRBJ1-2; TRBD1 matches 8 bases. V lost 4 bases, J lost 8 bases, and 4 bases stayed unmatched. Looked up from germline, CDR1 is SGHRS and CDR2 is YFSETQ. The CDR3 totals 12 residues. The CDR3 reads CASSRTGNGYTF. Here the CDR3 DNA reads TGCGCCAGCAGCCGGACAGGGAACGGCTACACCTTC. The whole variable domain, filled in from reference TRBV5-1 and TRBJ1-2, reads KAGVTQTPRYLIKTRGQQVTLSCSPISGHRSVSWYQQTPGQGLQFLFEYFSETQRNKGNFPGRFSGRQFSNSRSEMNVSTLELGDSALYLCASSRTGNGYTFGSGTRLTVV.

As for this clonotype: At one of its ends the junction is not consistent with the germline gene, which may arise from a read error. V and J are TRBV19 and TRBJ2-7; D may be TRBD1 (5 bases). This CDR3 is built from 13 residues. Per the germline V gene, CDR1 is LNHDA and CDR2 is SQIVND (reference sequence). CDR3 residues: CTSGPGIAYEQYF. Here the CDR3 DNA reads TGTACCAGTGGCCCAGGGATTGCCTACGAGCAGTACTTC. Filled out from reference TRBV19 and TRBJ2-7, the complete variable domain reads DGGITQSPKYLFRKEGQNVTLSCEQNLNHDAMYWYRQDPGQGLRLIYYSQIVNDFQKGDIAEGYSVSREKKESFPLTVTSAQKNPTAFYLCTSGPGIAYEQYFGPGTRLTVT.

This clonotype was recorded a few times. The chain employs TRBV13 and TRBJ1-2; D not resolved. This CDR3 comprises 13 residues. V dropped 2 bases and J dropped 4 bases, with 8 bases sitting between them. Germline V gene data show CDR1 as PRHDT and CDR2 as FYEKMQ (reference sequence). CDR3 protein: CASSLKQTYGYTF. The CDR3 DNA follows: TGTGCCAGCAGCTTAAAGCAGACCTATGGCTACACCTTC.

The V gene is TRBV5-5, the J gene TRBJ1-4; D not certain. Per the germline V gene, CDR1 is SGHKS and CDR2 is YYEKEE (reference sequence). The CDR3 sequence is 15 residues long. Trimming shortened V by 4 bases and J by 8 bases, and 18 bases separated the two germline ends. CDR3 protein: CASSPSDRRGEKLFF. DNA for the CDR3: TGTGCCAGCAGCCCCTCGGACCGGCGGGGAGAAAAACTGTTTTTT. Complete variable domain (other parts from reference TRBV5-5 and TRBJ1-4): DAGVTQSPTHLIKTRGQQVTLRCSPISGHKSVSWYQQVLGQGPQFIFQYYEKEERGRGNFPDRFSARQFPNYSSELNVNALLLGDSALYLCASSPSDRRGEKLFFGSGTQLSVL.

This clonotype has at least ten counts. The chain uses TRBV6-4 and TRBJ2-7; D is unresolved. The V and J ends lost 7 bases and 0 bases respectively, with 16 bases between them. This CDR3 spans 15 amino acids. Germline V gene sequence: CDR1 MRHNA, CDR2 SNTAGT. The CDR3 coding sequence is TGTGCCAGCACGAATGAGGCAGCGAGCTCCTACGAGCAGTACTTC. It encodes CASTNEAASSYEQYF.

This clonotype was seen at least ten times. The V gene is TRBV20-1, the J gene TRBJ2-1; 10 nucleotides match TRBD2. Germline loops: CDR1 DFQATT, CDR2 SNEGSKA (reference sequence). This CDR3 region has 15 residues. Losses at the gene ends were 5 bases for V and 3 bases for J; bases not matched to a gene: 7. Here the CDR3 reads CSAPNLAGVYNEQFF. The CDR3 nucleotides read TGCAGTGCTCCCAATCTAGCGGGAGTCTACAATGAGCAGTTCTTC.

CDR3 amino acids: CATSRDTRLAGVQETQYF. The CDR3 DNA reads TGTGCCACCAGCAGAGATACCCGATTAGCGGGAGTCCAAGAGACCCAGTACTTC. The chain combines TRBV15 with TRBJ2-5; TRBD2 matches 9 bases. The length of the CDR3 is 18 residues. From germline, CDR1 is LNHNV and CDR2 YYDKDF (reference sequence). V was clipped by 0 bases and J by 1 base; unmatched bases: 9. Full variable domain (missing parts from reference TRBV15 and TRBJ2-5): DAMVIQNPRYQVTQFGKPVTLSCSQTLNHNVMYWYQQKSSQAPKLLFHYYDKDFNNEADTPDNFQSRRPNTSFCFLDIRSPGLGDTAMYLCATSRDTRLAGVQETQYFGPGTRLLVL.